Shown below are 2 T cell receptor beta chains from a single sample sequenced in a study of blood T cells in healthy people across ages. Next came a second PCR, run for about 6 to 11 cycles, which used a sample-barcoded 5' primer along with a J-beta primer mix. TCRdb ran MiXCR on the 5' RACE reads and lists one entry per CDR3 protein. In the table there are roughly 500,000 distinct CDR3 sequences, about 26% of which are singletons. Material for sequencing was blood. All receptors derive from a woman in her 70s in good health.

This clonotype came up a few times. V usage is TRBV5-1 and J usage is TRBJ2-3; 7 nucleotides align to TRBD2. The ends lost 4 bases at V and 0 bases at J; junction bases unmatched: 14. The CDR3 has 18 amino acids. CDR1 is SGHRS, CDR2 YFSETQ, per germline. The CDR3, as DNA: TGCGCCAGCAGCCATGGACTAGGGAGCGGTACTAGCACAGATACGCAGTATTTT. Translated, it gives CASSHGLGSGTSTDTQYF.

As for this clonotype: Just one base apart from a much larger clone, this may be a read error. CDR3 sequence (DNA): TGTGCCAGCAGTCCCGGACGGAACCAAGAGACCCTGTACTTC. It yields the protein CASSPGRNQETLYF. The chain is built from TRBV12-3 or TRBV12-4 and TRBJ2-5, with D uncertain. This CDR3 has 14 amino acids.